These 2 T cell receptor beta chains were sequenced from one sample in a study of cytotoxic CD8 clonotypes in ibrutinib-treated CLL (dated by TCRdb to 2020 to 2022). The library was produced with the immunoSEQ multiplex PCR assay. As stored in TCRdb, this immuneACCESS dataset retains in-frame rearrangements with V and J assigned. A fraction of the clones does not appear; measured against another copy, unresolved V genes explain less than half of the discrepancy, and the remainder lacks a known reason. A total of some 17,000 clones appear in this sample, about 81% of them only once. The top ten hold about 15% of the sample. Sample: PBMCs, taken before ibrutinib treatment. These receptors all stem from a human donor with chronic lymphocytic leukemia.

The chain couples TRBV14 to TRBJ1-2, with 7 bases identical to TRBD1. Germline assignment: CDR1 SGHDN and CDR2 FVKESK. J lost 2 bases, V lost 3 bases, and 0 bases had no gene match. This CDR3 has 13 residues. The CDR3 DNA follows: TGTGCCAGCAGCCAGGGACAGAACTATGGCTACACCTTC. Its protein product is CASSQGQNYGYTF.

This CDR3 is CASSYQTGVQPQHF. The CDR3 DNA reads TGTGCCAGCAGTTACCAGACAGGGGTTCAGCCCCAGCATTTT. V usage is TRBV6-6 and J usage is TRBJ1-5, with 8 bases matching TRBD1. Germline V gene sequence: CDR1 MNHNY, CDR2 SVGAGI (reference sequence). The CDR3 consists of 14 residues. V lost 2 bases to trimming and J lost 6 bases; unmatched junction nucleotides: 3.